This is a list of T cell receptor beta chains from one sample in a study of T cells in Graves' hyperthyroidism and ophthalmopathy. In TCRdb, the multiplex PCR reads were re-called with MiXCR into one record per CDR3 protein. The sample has roughly 580,000 distinct CDR3 sequences, approximately 44% seen once; the top ten hold 8.2%. The sequenced sample consisted of peripheral blood or thyroid tissue (not recorded which). The receptors shown here come from a woman aged 18-29 years with Graves' hyperthyroidism. Each CDR3 is given with its conserved first and last residue. D genes are given only for firm matches. The size of a clone is reported for some rows only, either as once, few or many, or as a class for expanded clones.

D,size,J,V,CDR3,DNA
TRBD1,-,TRBJ1-5,TRBV9,CASSTAGTGVYQPQHF,TGTGCCAGCAGCACCGCCGGGACAGGGGTCTATCAGCCCCAGCATTTT
-,-,TRBJ1-1,TRBV7-9,CASSPGGKGTEAFF,TGTGCCAGCAGCCCCGGGGGGAAGGGCACTGAAGCTTTCTTT
-,many,TRBJ1-2,TRBV24-1,CATSAIPTINYGYTF,TGTGCCACCAGTGCGATACCGACGATAAACTATGGCTACACCTTC
-,-,TRBJ2-5,TRBV2,CASSVGFGAGQPQYF,TGTGCCAGCAGCGTAGGGTTCGGGGCCGGACAGCCCCAGTACTTC
TRBD2,few,TRBJ2-5,TRBV2,CASSASGRARETQYF,TGTGCCAGCAGTGCTAGCGGGAGGGCCCGGGAGACCCAGTACTTC
TRBD2,many,TRBJ2-5,TRBV2,CASSLAEETQYF,TGTGCCAGCAGTCTAGCGGAAGAGACCCAGTACTTC
TRBD1,-,TRBJ1-2,TRBV19,CASRSDRVGDYGYTF,TGTGCCAGTAGATCGGACAGGGTTGGTGACTATGGCTACACCTTC
TRBD2,-,TRBJ2-2,TRBV19,CASRIAGVGTGELFF,TGTGCCAGTAGGATAGCGGGAGTGGGCACCGGGGAGCTGTTTTTT
TRBD2,many,TRBJ2-7,TRBV2,CASSQLAGGSYEQYF,TGTGCCAGCAGCCAGTTAGCGGGAGGCAGTTACGAGCAGTACTTC
TRBD1,many,TRBJ1-2,TRBV15,CATSRDRAGGSYGYTF,TGTGCCACCAGCAGAGATAGGGCAGGGGGTAGCTATGGCTACACCTTC
-,-,TRBJ1-1,TRBV7-7,CASSHPRGGPEAFF,TGTGCCAGCAGCCACCCCAGAGGGGGGCCTGAAGCTTTCTTT
TRBD1,once,TRBJ2-7,TRBV7-9,CASSFLQGAGQYF,TGTGCCAGCAGCTTTTTGCAGGGGGCAGGGCAGTACTTC
TRBD1,-,TRBJ1-1,TRBV7-2,CASSLSRTGWTEAFF,TGTGCCAGCAGTTTAAGTAGGACAGGGTGGACTGAAGCTTTCTTT
-,few,TRBJ2-7,TRBV7-3,CASSLKSGPYEQYF,TGTGCCAGCAGCTTAAAGTCCGGCCCCTACGAGCAGTACTTC
TRBD2,-,TRBJ2-7,TRBV7-2,CASSPRLAFTYEQYF,TGTGCCAGCAGCCCTAGACTAGCGTTTACCTACGAGCAGTACTTC
TRBD1,-,TRBJ1-6,TRBV2,CASSVGQGSPLHF,TGTGCCAGCAGTGTCGGACAGGGTTCACCCCTCCACTTT
-,many,TRBJ2-5,TRBV20-1,CSATGGPKETQYF,TGCAGTGCTACAGGGGGGCCGAAAGAGACCCAGTACTTC
-,few,TRBJ1-1,TRBV24-1,CATSGPPPREAFF,TGTGCCACCAGTGGTCCCCCCCCTCGGGAAGCTTTCTTT